Sequencing of this T cell receptor (beta chain) was carried out in a study of lymphopenia after photon versus proton radiotherapy. Sequencing was performed with immunoSEQ multiplex PCR; in TCRdb, only in-frame clones are kept and a portion is missing. The table has some 27,000 clones, around 82% seen once. After removal of 1 base from V and 7 bases from J, the junction contained 4 bases not matched to a gene. CDR3 length equals 15 residues. Germline CDR1 and CDR2: LNHDA and SQIVND (reference sequence). This clone is categorized as large (0.1 to 1%). V usage is TRBV19 and J usage is TRBJ1-5, with 10 bases matching TRBD1. The sequenced sample was peripheral blood, obtained from a patient treated with photon-based radiotherapy. The TCR comes from a man aged 45-65 years with gastric cancer. The CDR3 sequence: CASSIGTGGEQPQHF. CDR3 nucleotides: TGTGCCAGTAGTATAGGGACAGGGGGTGAACAGCCCCAGCATTTT. The whole variable domain, filled in from reference TRBV19 and TRBJ1-5, reads DGGITQSPKYLFRKEGQNVTLSCEQNLNHDAMYWYRQDPGQGLRLIYYSQIVNDFQKGDIAEGYSVSREKKESFPLTVTSAQKNPTAFYLCASSIGTGGEQPQHFGDGTRLSIL.